The rows below give T cell receptor beta chains drawn from one sample of a study of blood T cells in healthy people across ages. MiXCR, applied by TCRdb to the 5' RACE reads, yields one record per CDR3 protein. The data show hundreds of thousands of distinct CDR3 sequences, under 45% seen once. Input material: blood. The source is a man in his 60s in good health. CDR3s include the opening cysteine and the closing phenylalanine or tryptophan. Fields, in order: D gene, V gene, J gene, clone size, CDR3 protein, CDR3 DNA. The D gene is left open where the match is weak. The size of a clone is reported for some rows only, either as once, few or many, or as a class for expanded clones.

d_gene: NA
v_gene: TRBV3-1
j_gene: TRBJ1-4
abundance: NA
CDR3aa: CASSLSGQGSNEKLFF
CDR3nt: TGTGCCAGCAGCCTCTCCGGACAAGGGAGTAATGAAAAACTGTTTTTT

d_gene: NA
v_gene: TRBV29-1
j_gene: TRBJ2-1
abundance: NA
CDR3aa: CSVEGGAAYNEQFF
CDR3nt: TGCAGCGTTGAAGGGGGGGCCGCCTACAATGAGCAGTTCTTC

d_gene: NA
v_gene: TRBV5-1
j_gene: TRBJ1-1
abundance: many
CDR3aa: CASSPSSGFMAFF
CDR3nt: TGCGCCAGCAGCCCCAGTTCTGGGTTTATGGCTTTCTTT

d_gene: NA
v_gene: TRBV29-1
j_gene: TRBJ1-4
abundance: few
CDR3aa: CSGLIGREKLFF
CDR3nt: TGCAGCGGGTTGATCGGACGGGAAAAACTGTTTTTT

d_gene: NA
v_gene: TRBV29-1
j_gene: TRBJ2-7
abundance: many
CDR3aa: CSVPGASSYEQYF
CDR3nt: TGCAGCGTTCCAGGGGCCAGCTCCTACGAGCAGTACTTC

d_gene: TRBD1
v_gene: TRBV6-2/TRBV6-3
j_gene: TRBJ2-1
abundance: NA
CDR3aa: CASGQGRENEQFF
CDR3nt: TGTGCCAGCGGACAGGGACGCGAGAATGAGCAGTTCTTC

d_gene: TRBD1
v_gene: TRBV20-1
j_gene: TRBJ1-5
abundance: once
CDR3aa: CSAGDRGGQPQHF
CDR3nt: TGCAGTGCTGGGGACAGGGGGGGTCAGCCCCAGCATTTT

d_gene: NA
v_gene: TRBV7-3
j_gene: TRBJ2-6
abundance: NA
CDR3aa: CASSLKGGIGANVLTF
CDR3nt: TGTGCCAGCAGCTTAAAGGGGGGTATTGGGGCCAACGTCCTGACTTTC

d_gene: NA
v_gene: TRBV3-1
j_gene: TRBJ2-1
abundance: NA
CDR3aa: CASSQVTSNVQFF
CDR3nt: TGTGCCAGCAGCCAAGTAACTTCCAATGTGCAGTTCTTC

d_gene: NA
v_gene: TRBV5-1
j_gene: TRBJ2-1
abundance: many
CDR3aa: CASSLVRNEQFF
CDR3nt: TGTGCCAGCAGCTTAGTTCGCAATGAGCAGTTCTTC

d_gene: TRBD1
v_gene: TRBV20-1
j_gene: TRBJ2-3
abundance: once
CDR3aa: CSARCRQGARTDTQYF
CDR3nt: TGCAGTGCTAGGTGTAGGCAGGGGGCTCGCACAGATACGCAGTATTTT

d_gene: NA
v_gene: TRBV5-1
j_gene: TRBJ2-4
abundance: NA
CDR3aa: CASSLSTAVLKNIQYF
CDR3nt: TGCGCCAGCAGCTTAAGCACAGCAGTTCTCAAAAACATTCAGTACTTC

d_gene: TRBD1
v_gene: TRBV10-3
j_gene: TRBJ2-1
abundance: NA
CDR3aa: CAISPGQGAYNEQFF
CDR3nt: TGTGCCATCAGCCCTGGACAGGGGGCCTACAATGAGCAGTTCTTC

d_gene: TRBD1
v_gene: TRBV4-1
j_gene: TRBJ2-7
abundance: NA
CDR3aa: CASSQYAARGSYGQYF
CDR3nt: TGCGCCAGCAGCCAATATGCCGCCAGGGGGTCCTACGGGCAGTACTTC

d_gene: NA
v_gene: TRBV20-1
j_gene: TRBJ1-1
abundance: few
CDR3aa: CSARRDILAFF
CDR3nt: TGCAGTGCTAGAAGGGACATCCTAGCTTTCTTT

d_gene: TRBD1
v_gene: TRBV7-8
j_gene: TRBJ1-5
abundance: once
CDR3aa: CASSYWTGVGQPQHF
CDR3nt: TGTGCCAGCAGCTACTGGACAGGGGTGGGCCAGCCCCAGCATTTT

d_gene: NA
v_gene: TRBV6-5
j_gene: TRBJ2-1
abundance: NA
CDR3aa: CASSSGTLVNEQFF
CDR3nt: TGTGCCAGCAGCTCCGGGACTCTGGTGAATGAGCAGTTCTTC

d_gene: TRBD1
v_gene: TRBV13
j_gene: TRBJ1-1
abundance: NA
CDR3aa: CASSLQGAGGTEAFF
CDR3nt: TGTGCCAGCAGCCTCCAGGGGGCCGGGGGCACTGAAGCTTTCTTT

d_gene: NA
v_gene: TRBV7-9
j_gene: TRBJ2-3
abundance: NA
CDR3aa: CASSLWGDDTDTQYF
CDR3nt: TGTGCCAGCAGCTTATGGGGGGACGACACAGATACGCAGTATTTT

d_gene: TRBD1
v_gene: TRBV6-5
j_gene: TRBJ1-4
abundance: NA
CDR3aa: CASRRSDRVGEKLFF
CDR3nt: TGTGCCAGCAGACGATCTGACAGGGTGGGTGAAAAACTGTTTTTT

d_gene: NA
v_gene: TRBV7-9
j_gene: TRBJ2-7
abundance: NA
CDR3aa: CATELSNYEQYF
CDR3nt: TGTGCCACTGAATTGTCCAACTACGAGCAGTACTTC

d_gene: NA
v_gene: TRBV6-2/TRBV6-3
j_gene: TRBJ2-1
abundance: few
CDR3aa: CASSYHEYNEQFF
CDR3nt: TGTGCCAGCAGTTATCATGAGTACAATGAGCAGTTCTTC

d_gene: NA
v_gene: TRBV4-1
j_gene: TRBJ2-5
abundance: NA
CDR3aa: CASSQEEVGVETQYF
CDR3nt: TGCGCCAGCAGCCAAGAAGAGGTGGGGGTAGAGACCCAGTACTTC

d_gene: NA
v_gene: TRBV9
j_gene: TRBJ2-3
abundance: NA
CDR3aa: CASSSKVESDTQYF
CDR3nt: TGTGCCAGCAGCTCCAAGGTCGAGTCAGATACGCAGTATTTT

d_gene: TRBD2
v_gene: TRBV10-3
j_gene: TRBJ2-1
abundance: NA
CDR3aa: CAISSGAIQETQFF
CDR3nt: TGTGCCATCAGTAGCGGGGCCATACAAGAGACCCAGTTCTTC

d_gene: NA
v_gene: TRBV5-1
j_gene: TRBJ2-1
abundance: NA
CDR3aa: CASSLDPGTPGNEQFF
CDR3nt: TGCGCCAGCAGCTTGGACCCCGGGACACCAGGGAATGAGCAGTTCTTC

d_gene: TRBD2
v_gene: TRBV30
j_gene: TRBJ2-4
abundance: once
CDR3aa: CAWTPGLAGGSVIYNEQYF
CDR3nt: TGTGCCTGGACCCCGGGACTAGCGGGAGGCTCCGTTATCTACAATGAGCAGTACTTC

d_gene: TRBD1
v_gene: TRBV5-1
j_gene: TRBJ1-6
abundance: NA
CDR3aa: CASRPGDSVNSPLHF
CDR3nt: TGCGCCAGCAGACCTGGGGACAGCGTGAATTCACCCCTCCACTTT

d_gene: NA
v_gene: TRBV28
j_gene: TRBJ2-1
abundance: NA
CDR3aa: CACFGQTPGNEQFF
CDR3nt: TGTGCCTGCTTCGGACAGACTCCAGGAAATGAGCAGTTCTTC

d_gene: NA
v_gene: TRBV7-2
j_gene: TRBJ2-7
abundance: few
CDR3aa: CASTEGLAPSHEQYF
CDR3nt: TGTGCCAGCACCGAAGGGCTAGCTCCCTCTCACGAGCAGTACTTC

d_gene: NA
v_gene: TRBV14
j_gene: TRBJ1-2
abundance: NA
CDR3aa: CASSQDSGGWDTHYGYTF
CDR3nt: TGTGCCAGCAGCCAAGATTCAGGCGGTTGGGACACCCACTATGGCTACACCTTC

d_gene: TRBD2
v_gene: TRBV6-2/TRBV6-3
j_gene: TRBJ2-1
abundance: NA
CDR3aa: CASSPPGLAGHEQFF
CDR3nt: TGTGCCAGCAGTCCACCGGGACTAGCAGGCCATGAGCAGTTCTTC

d_gene: TRBD1
v_gene: TRBV7-2
j_gene: TRBJ2-5
abundance: few
CDR3aa: CASSVGTGAWEQYF
CDR3nt: TGTGCCAGCAGCGTTGGGACAGGGGCGTGGGAGCAGTACTTC

d_gene: NA
v_gene: TRBV12-3/TRBV12-4
j_gene: TRBJ2-5
abundance: NA
CDR3aa: CASSEGGGYGTQYF
CDR3nt: TGTGCCAGCAGTGAGGGTGGAGGGTACGGGACCCAGTACTTC

d_gene: TRBD1
v_gene: TRBV5-1
j_gene: TRBJ2-5
abundance: NA
CDR3aa: CASNTGVQRETQYF
CDR3nt: TGCGCCAGCAATACAGGGGTTCAGCGAGAGACCCAGTACTTC

d_gene: NA
v_gene: TRBV18
j_gene: TRBJ2-7
abundance: NA
CDR3aa: CASSYDYGLDEQYF
CDR3nt: TGTGCCAGCTCCTACGACTACGGGTTAGACGAGCAGTACTTC

d_gene: NA
v_gene: TRBV29-1
j_gene: TRBJ1-1
abundance: NA
CDR3aa: CSVTVGMNTEAFF
CDR3nt: TGCAGCGTAACGGTGGGGATGAACACTGAAGCTTTCTTT

d_gene: NA
v_gene: TRBV7-9
j_gene: TRBJ2-5
abundance: NA
CDR3aa: CASDNRETQYF
CDR3nt: TGTGCCAGCGACAATCGGGAGACCCAGTACTTC

d_gene: NA
v_gene: TRBV24-1
j_gene: TRBJ1-1
abundance: few
CDR3aa: CATTDSLGTEAFF
CDR3nt: TGTGCCACCACCGACAGCCTGGGAACTGAAGCTTTCTTT

d_gene: TRBD2
v_gene: TRBV6-1
j_gene: TRBJ2-3
abundance: NA
CDR3aa: CASSEASGGATDTQYF
CDR3nt: TGTGCCAGCAGTGAAGCTAGCGGGGGGGCCACAGATACGCAGTATTTT

d_gene: NA
v_gene: TRBV7-2
j_gene: TRBJ2-7
abundance: few
CDR3aa: CASSLAAGLSYNEQYF
CDR3nt: TGTGCCAGCAGCTTAGCCGCAGGTTTGTCCTACAATGAGCAGTACTTC

d_gene: TRBD1
v_gene: TRBV2
j_gene: TRBJ2-7
abundance: NA
CDR3aa: CASSGGQGVFYEQYF
CDR3nt: TGTGCCAGCAGTGGAGGACAGGGGGTCTTCTACGAGCAGTACTTC

d_gene: TRBD2
v_gene: TRBV7-6
j_gene: TRBJ2-2
abundance: once
CDR3aa: CASSTSGGATGELFF
CDR3nt: TGTGCCAGCAGCACTAGCGGGGGGGCCACCGGGGAGCTGTTTTTT